A single sample is the source of the 8 T cell receptor beta chains below, sequenced in a study of T cells in tuberculosis. The time point was: new active TB diagnosis, blood taken before or within 7 days of starting treatment. The assay was immunoSEQ multiplex PCR, and TCRdb's table has in-frame clones only and misses some. The sample has about 34,000 clones, 80% to 95% seen once. The sample here was PBMCs, taken at tuberculosis diagnosis. The receptors shown here come from an adult with tuberculosis.

This chain uses TRBV2 with TRBJ2-7; no firm D call. The CDR3 is 13 amino acids. V gave up 0 bases and J gave up 9 bases, with 12 bases separating them. Germline V gene sequence: CDR1 SNHLY, CDR2 FYNNEI. The chain's CDR3 is CASSEALTARQYF. The CDR3 DNA follows: TGTGCCAGCAGTGAAGCGCTAACAGCCCGGCAGTACTTC.

The J gene is TRBJ2-3, the V gene TRBV7-9, with TRBD2 matching 7 bases. The CDR3 extends over 15 amino acids. After removal of 4 bases from V and 0 bases from J, the junction contained 4 bases not matched to a gene. Per germline, CDR1 SEHNR and CDR2 FQNEAQ (reference sequence). The CDR3 spells CASSSSGTSTDTQYF. The CDR3 bases are TGTGCCAGCAGCTCTAGCGGTACTAGCACAGATACGCAGTATTTT.

The chain links TRBV9 to TRBJ2-1; TRBD2 is a possible D gene (6 bases). Trimming took 3 bases from V and 9 from J, leaving 16 bases between them. This CDR3 spans 14 amino acids. Germline CDR1 SGDLS, CDR2 YYNGEE. CDR3 amino acids: CASSDSFSGVEQFF. The CDR3, as DNA: TGTGCCAGCAGCGACTCCTTTAGCGGAGTTGAGCAGTTCTTC.

This clone has just one count. The chain combines TRBV5-4 with TRBJ2-3; TRBD2 agrees at 10 bases. This CDR3 is built from 15 residues. V trimming: 4 bases; J trimming: 2 bases; junction bases outside the gene matches: 4. Germline assignment: CDR1 SGHNT and CDR2 YYREEE (reference sequence). The CDR3 DNA follows: TGTGCCAGCAGCGTAACTAGCGGGGTCACAGATACGCAGTATTTT. Residues: CASSVTSGVTDTQYF.

This chain links TRBV5-5 with TRBJ2-3, with 8 bases aligning to TRBD1. The V segment lost 4 bases and the J segment 4 bases; nucleotides outside the gene matches: 17. This CDR3 comprises 18 residues. The germline CDR1 and CDR2 sequences are SGHKS and YYEKEE (reference sequence). The CDR3 nucleotides read TGTGCCAGCAGCCCGGACAGGGTCAGTTACAGAAGCCCAGATACGCAGTATTTT. This codes for CASSPDRVSYRSPDTQYF.

The CDR3 DNA is TGTGCCAGCAGTTACTCTTCACGGCGGTATGAGCAGTTCTTC. As protein: CASSYSSRRYEQFF. J is TRBJ2-1 and V is TRBV6-5; D unresolved. Trimming cost V 0 bases and J 8 bases, with 11 bases left between them. The CDR3 is made up of 14 amino acids. Germline V gene lookup returns CDR1 MNHEY and CDR2 SVGAGI.

This sequence joins TRBV27 and TRBJ2-5, with 13 positions matching TRBD2. Per germline, CDR1 MNHEY and CDR2 SMNVEV (reference sequence). This CDR3 region has 18 residues. The V gene end was trimmed by 5 bases and the J gene end by 5 bases; junction bases not matched to a gene: 14. The CDR3 bases are TGTGCCAGCAGTACCCGGACTAGCGGGAGCGGGGAAGGGGAGACCCAGTACTTC. Its translation is CASSTRTSGSGEGETQYF.

The gene calls are TRBV28 and TRBJ1-2; D perhaps matches TRBD1 (5 bases). The CDR3 has 14 residues. In germline, CDR1 is MDHEN, CDR2 SYDVKM. V was cut by 7 bases and J by 3 bases, with 15 bases left in between. The DNA for the CDR3 is TGTGCCAGCAATTCTGGCGAAGGGGACTATGGCTACACCTTC. Translating it yields CASNSGEGDYGYTF.